This T cell receptor (beta chain) was profiled in a study of beta chain features in type 1 diabetes. Regarding the study as a whole: In all four CD4+ subsets, TCRB CDR3 length was significantly, moderately reduced in type 1 diabetes.

This clone has only a few counts. Antigen: not known. The CDR3 sequence is 16 residues long. From germline, CDR1 is MDHEN and CDR2 SYDVKM. Germline trimming cut 3 bases from V and 1 base from J; bases unmatched to any gene: 3. Sequenced material consisted of expressed TCRB transcripts (all of the isolated RNA was reverse transcribed). The table came from immunoSEQ multiplex PCR; TCRdb's copy has only in-frame clones and leaves some out. The data contain about 650,000 clones, roughly 12% of them singletons. The receptor comes from a man under 40 with type 1 diabetes. J is TRBJ2-2 and V is TRBV28; 9 bases map to TRBD1. Sequencing was performed on naive CD4+ T cells from blood. The CDR3 DNA reads as TGTGCCAGCAGTTTCCCGGACAGGGGGAACACCGGGGAGCTGTTTTTT. Its protein is CASSFPDRGNTGELFF. The full variable domain, rest sourced from reference TRBV28 and TRBJ2-2, is DVKVTQSSRYLVKRTGEKVFLECVQDMDHENMFWYRQDPGLGLRLIYFSYDVKMKEKGDIPEGYSVSREKKERFSLILESASTNQTSMYLCASSFPDRGNTGELFFGEGSRLTVL.